This T cell receptor (beta chain) was retrieved from a study of CD8+ T cells in alopecia areata. Across the whole study: Treatment comprised oral tofacitinib, 5 to 10 mg twice daily, in treated patients. Among treated patients, severity was scored by affected scalp area percentage.

The treatment was: oral pan-JAK inhibitor, 5-10 mg twice daily. Punch biopsies of lesional scalp, plus peripheral blood, were taken from alopecia areata patients. Starting from PBMCs, sorting isolated CD4+ and CD8+ T cells. Sequencing templates came from extracted RNA that was reverse transcribed into cDNA. Here immunoSEQ multiplex PCR was the method, and the copy in TCRdb shows in-frame clones only, minus some. In the table there are around 160,000 clones, approximately 60% of which are singletons. There are 17 residues in the CDR3. V trimming: 5 bases; J trimming: 0 bases; junction bases outside the gene matches: 10. Germline values: CDR1 SGHTA, CDR2 FQGNSA.

This sequence joins TRBV7-2 and TRBJ2-3, with TRBD2 matching over 8 bases. The sample was CD4+ T cells sorted from blood, taken at week 24, from a patient treated with tofacitinib. The sequence was collected from a human donor with alopecia areata. The CDR3 bases are TGTGCCAGCAGCACCACCCGAGCGGGGGTAAGCACAGATACGCAGTATTTT. Amino acid sequence: CASSTTRAGVSTDTQYF.